This TCR beta chain was obtained from a study of OX40 agonist ivuxolimab in advanced cancers. Across the whole study: Aged roughly 23 to 79 with a mean of 60 years, they were around 83% male. Findings and limits, study-wide: In CD8+ T cells, expanded clones were on average more numerous than in CD4+. Among the nonresponders, some also had low normalized T-cell clonal expansion. In the 0.1 to 3.0 mg/kg range, CD4+ and CD8+ blood T cells had expanded clonally by week 6.

Some clones are missing from TCRdb's copy, which holds only in-frame ones; the method was immunoSEQ multiplex PCR. Here the sample spans over 40,000 clones, about 90% being singletons. About this clone: The antigen is unknown.

This CDR3 has 13 amino acids. Germline lookup yields CDR1 SGDLS and CDR2 YYNGEE. The V end was cut by 0 bases, the J end by 2 bases, with 5 bases between. This clonotype originated in an adult with an advanced solid tumor such as melanoma, head and neck, liver or kidney cancer. The chain uses TRBV9 and TRBJ1-1, with no clear D. Here the sequenced sample was CD4+ or CD8+ T cells sorted from blood, taken in a trial of the OX40 agonist ivuxolimab. The CDR3 sequence is CASSVEANTEAFF. DNA for the CDR3: TGTGCCAGCAGCGTAGAGGCCAACACTGAAGCTTTCTTT.